Listed below are T cell receptor beta chains from one sample, sequenced in a study of response to subunit inactivated influenza vaccine. Each CDR3 protein gets one entry after TCRdb re-called the RT-PCR reads with MiXCR. Of hundreds of thousands of distinct CDR3 sequences in the sample, approximately 15% were seen once. The sample here was PBMCs from blood, taken less than 13 days after vaccination. All receptors come from a man in his forties or fifties who received an inactivated influenza vaccine. Each CDR3 is given with its conserved first and last residue. Each record gives: CDR3 length, V gene, clone size, J gene, D gene, CDR3 DNA, CDR3 protein. The D gene is left open where the match is weak. Clone size is not always given. Where it is, it says once, few, many or a class for expanded clones.

14,TRBV7-2,few,TRBJ2-3,TRBD2,TGTGCCACCAAAGCGGGATCGGGCACAGATACGCAGTATTTT,CATKAGSGTDTQYF
17,TRBV7-2,few,TRBJ2-7,TRBD2,TGTGCCAGCAGCTTAACAGCCGGGACTAGCGGGAGTTTGGAGCAGTACTTC,CASSLTAGTSGSLEQYF
15,TRBV7-8,few,TRBJ1-2,NA,TGTGCCAGCAGCTTACGCCCAGGGGCGGTCGACGGCTACACCTTC,CASSLRPGAVDGYTF
15,TRBV27,NA,TRBJ2-7,TRBD2,TGTGCCAGCAGACTGGCTAGCGGGAACTCCTACGAGCAGTACTTC,CASRLASGNSYEQYF
14,TRBV11-1,NA,TRBJ2-6,NA,TGTGCCAGCAGCTTATCGATAGGGGCCAACGTCCTGACTTTC,CASSLSIGANVLTF
14,TRBV14,NA,TRBJ1-6,TRBD1,TGTGCCACCAGGACAGGGGTGGTTAATTCACCCCTCCACTTT,CATRTGVVNSPLHF
16,TRBV6-2/TRBV6-3,NA,TRBJ2-3,TRBD2,TGTGCCAGCAGTTACCCACTAGCGGGGGGTAGAGATACGCAGTATTTT,CASSYPLAGGRDTQYF
15,TRBV11-1,many,TRBJ1-1,NA,TGTGCCAGCAGCTTTCGGGCCGCAGATAACACTGAAGCTTTCTTT,CASSFRAADNTEAFF
16,TRBV28,few,TRBJ2-1,TRBD2,TGTGCCAGCAGTTTCACTAGCGGGAGCACCTACAATGAGCAGTTCTTC,CASSFTSGSTYNEQFF
14,TRBV7-6,NA,TRBJ2-3,NA,TGTGCCAGCAGCGGACTGGCGATAACAGATACGCAGTATTTT,CASSGLAITDTQYF
15,TRBV9,few,TRBJ1-6,TRBD1,TGTGCCAGCAGCGTAGAGGGGACAGGGTCCTCACCCCTCCACTTT,CASSVEGTGSSPLHF
14,TRBV7-9,NA,TRBJ2-7,NA,TGTGCCAGCAGCTTCCTAAGGGTAGTAGACGAGCAGTACTTC,CASSFLRVVDEQYF
13,TRBV29-1,few,TRBJ2-7,TRBD1,TGCAGCGTTGTAAGGACAGGGGGGTACGAGCAGTACTTC,CSVVRTGGYEQYF
16,TRBV4-1,many,TRBJ2-5,TRBD1,TGCGCCAGCAGCTGGACCGGGACAGGGGCATCAGAGACCCAGTACTTC,CASSWTGTGASETQYF
13,TRBV28,many,TRBJ2-7,NA,TGTGCCAGCAGCCCCGGACGGGACTACGAGCAGTACTTC,CASSPGRDYEQYF
16,TRBV3-1,few,TRBJ2-7,NA,TGTGCCAGCAGCCAAACCTCCGGGACCATCATGGGCGAGCAGTACTTC,CASSQTSGTIMGEQYF
13,TRBV7-9,many,TRBJ2-5,NA,TGTGCCAGCAGCTTTTACCCGAGGGAGACCCAGTACTTC,CASSFYPRETQYF
16,TRBV6-1,few,TRBJ1-5,TRBD1,TGTGCCAGCAGCGAACGACAGGGACTGGCCTCATGGCCCCAGCATTTT,CASSERQGLASWPQHF
14,TRBV4-3,few,TRBJ2-7,NA,TGCGCCAGCAGCCAAGAAACAGGGCCCTACGAGCAGTACTTC,CASSQETGPYEQYF
16,TRBV4-1,few,TRBJ2-7,TRBD2,TGCTCAAATGGTGTCGATGGGACTAGCGGGAACTACGAGCAGTACTTC,CSNGVDGTSGNYEQYF
13,TRBV10-3,few,TRBJ2-1,NA,TGTGCCATCAGTCCGGGGCCCCCGTGGGAGCAGTTCTTC,CAISPGPPWEQFF
14,TRBV10-3,NA,TRBJ1-2,TRBD1,TGTGCCATCAGTGAGCCCGGACAGGGATGGGGCTACACCTTC,CAISEPGQGWGYTF